The 10 T cell receptor beta chains below all came from one sample that was sequenced in a study of shared clonotypes between healthy human individuals. Only in-frame clones appear in the TCRdb table, and some are missing; sequencing was by immunoSEQ multiplex PCR. The table includes some 550,000 clones, 97% detected once. What was sequenced was naive CD4+ T cells sorted from blood. Subset denoted: CD45RA+ positively selected. The origin of the receptors is a woman aged 25 to 39 in good health.

The chain has TRBV6-5 and TRBJ2-1, with a weak D call TRBD2 (6 bases). The CDR3 consists of 14 residues. Germline V gene data show CDR1 as MNHEY and CDR2 as SVGAGI. With 6 bases removed from V and 7 bases from J, the gap between germline ends came to 16 bases. This chain's CDR3 is CASSDLGGLNEQFF. The CDR3 DNA reads as TGTGCCAGCAGCGACCTTGGGGGACTGAATGAGCAGTTCTTC.

The table lists this clone with a few counts. The V call is TRBV6-1, the J call TRBJ2-2, with 12 nucleotides matching TRBD2. Germline loops: CDR1 MNHNS, CDR2 SASEGT. Germline trimming cut 10 bases from V and 4 bases from J; bases unmatched to any gene: 4. There are 14 residues in the CDR3. CDR3 in amino acids: CATRGLAGTGELFF. CDR3 nucleotides: TGTGCCACCAGGGGACTAGCGGGCACCGGGGAGCTGTTTTTT.

This chain links TRBV6-5 with TRBJ2-5, with D perhaps given as TRBD1 or TRBD2 (6 bases each). Germline V lookup: CDR1 MNHEY, CDR2 SVGAGI. V was cut by 5 bases and J by 5 bases, with 18 bases left in between. The CDR3 is 15 residues long. CDR3: CASSSLGGSTETQYF. In nucleotides, the CDR3 is TGTGCCAGCAGTAGTCTGGGGGGCTCGACGGAGACCCAGTACTTC.

This sequence joins TRBV19 and TRBJ2-2, with TRBD2 matching 7 bases. Trimming took 4 bases from V and 2 from J; bases not matched to a gene: 7. Germline values: CDR1 LNHDA, CDR2 SQIVND (reference sequence). This CDR3 is 16 amino acids long. The CDR3 sequence is CASSTLAEINTGELFF. The CDR3 coding sequence is TGTGCCAGTAGTACCCTAGCGGAAATTAACACCGGGGAGCTGTTTTTT.

The DNA of the CDR3 is TGCGCCAGCAGGTCCCGCCAGCGGGAGAGGGACGAGCAGTACTTC. Amino acids: CASRSRQRERDEQYF. The chain combines TRBV5-1 with TRBJ2-5, with 8 bases matching TRBD2. The DNA end lines up better with TRBJ2-7; the J call may be wrong. This CDR3 is 15 amino acids long. Germline V gene lookup returns CDR1 SGHRS and CDR2 YFSETQ.

This chain links TRBV4-1 with TRBJ1-5, with D perhaps TRBD1 (5 bases). V dropped 4 bases and J dropped 3 bases, with 19 bases sitting between them. Germline V gives CDR1 MGHRA, CDR2 YSYEKL. CDR3 size: 17 residues. The CDR3 DNA follows: TGCGCCAGCAGCCCTTCCGTAAGGGGAAGGGCCAATCAGCCCCAGCATTTT. As protein: CASSPSVRGRANQPQHF.

V usage is TRBV27 and J usage is TRBJ2-7; the D gene could be TRBD1 or TRBD2 (6 bases each). The CDR3 length is 15 residues. The V end lost 10 bases, the J end lost 2 bases, and 21 bases lay between the germline ends. Germline V gene data show CDR1 as MNHEY and CDR2 as SMNVEV (reference sequence). CDR3 coding DNA: TGTGCCACTACAAGAGGGGGGACTCAGACCTACGAGCAGTACTTC. It is translated as CATTRGGTQTYEQYF.

The J gene is TRBJ2-7, the V gene TRBV7-6; no clear D gene. V lost 4 bases, J lost 4 bases, and 14 bases lay in between. CDR1 SGHVS and CDR2 FNYEAQ come from the germline V gene. This CDR3 contains 14 residues. CDR3 amino acids: CASSSPAAAYEQYF. DNA of the CDR3: TGTGCCAGCAGCTCCCCGGCGGCGGCATACGAGCAGTACTTC.

The chain is built from TRBV6-5 and TRBJ1-1, with TRBD1 matching over 8 bases. The CDR3 contains 12 residues. Germline V gene lookup returns CDR1 MNHEY and CDR2 SVGAGI. The junction had 4 bases not matched to a gene; V was cut back by 2 bases and J by 11 bases. The CDR3 reads CASSYGQGRAFF. In DNA, the CDR3 is TGTGCCAGCAGTTACGGACAGGGAAGGGCTTTCTTT.

The J gene is TRBJ2-3, the V gene TRBV16, with 8 bases lining up with TRBD2. With 2 bases clipped from V and 5 bases from J, the junction kept 6 bases outside the gene matches. The germline gives CDR1 KGHSY, CDR2 FQNENV. The CDR3 is 15 amino acids. The CDR3 DNA follows: TGTGCCAGCAGCCAAGGCCCCACTAGCGGAGATACGCAGTATTTT. This sequence encodes CASSQGPTSGDTQYF.